This note documents a single TCR beta chain sequence. Its antigen is unidentified. Both 60 Vbeta primers and 13 Jbeta primers went into the PCR. Using immunoSEQ multiplex PCR, the repertoire was profiled, and TCRdb retains in-frame clones only, with some absent. The sample carries under 150,000 clones, 76% recorded once. The data were obtained in a study of cytomegalovirus exposure and HLA in healthy donors. Whole-study results and caveats: A later analysis linked a missense variant in DCLRE1C to the trimming of TCR beta V and J genes. Reportedly, HLA-A and HLA-B alleles of most subjects were accurately predicted from TCR beta.

Germline lookup yields CDR1 SGHNT and CDR2 YENEEA. This CDR3 spans 15 amino acids. J was trimmed by 1 base and V by 5 bases; bases with no gene match: 5. This clonotype was obtained from a woman between 40 and 50 years old in good health and CMV-seronegative. The chain has TRBV11-3 and TRBJ1-1; 9 bases are shared with TRBD1. The sequencing sample was made of PBMCs. CDR3 region: CASSRGTGRNTEAFF. The CDR3 region has the DNA TGTGCCAGCAGCCGCGGGACAGGGAGGAACACTGAAGCTTTCTTT.